This T cell receptor (beta chain) was captured by sequencing in a study of shared clonotypes between healthy human individuals. Study conclusions and caveats: Clonotype sharing among donors, it was expected, would be affected by sequencing depth. Blood was the sole source, and tissue repertoires probably differ.

Libraries were prepared by immunoSEQ multiplex PCR; TCRdb keeps only in-frame clonotypes and omits some of them. This sample has over 2,000,000 clones, with about 94% found just once. With respect to this clone: As yet, its antigen is unknown.

CD45RO-negative, CCR7-selected cells formed the naive CD8 fraction, which excluded terminally differentiated effector memory CD45RA+ cells. The clonotype originates from a man between 18 and 35 years old in good health. Some clones in this sample may be carry-over from other donors' samples. Sequenced sample: naive CD8+ T cells from PBMCs.

The CDR3 nucleotides are TGTGCCAGCAGTTACTTAGGGACGGACTCCTACGAGCAGTACTTC. Amino acid sequence: CASSYLGTDSYEQYF. The chain couples TRBV6-6 to TRBJ2-7; D tentatively reads TRBD1 or TRBD2 (5 bases each). The germline gives CDR1 MNHNY, CDR2 SVGAGI (reference sequence). The CDR3 has 15 amino acids. V was shortened by 1 base and J by 0 bases, with 10 bases between the two germline ends.